This is a list of T cell receptor beta chains from one sample in a study of cytomegalovirus exposure and HLA in healthy donors. TCRdb keeps only in-frame clones here, not all; method: immunoSEQ multiplex PCR. The table lists roughly 250,000 clones, roughly 86% of them singletons, with roughly 1.2% in the top ten. The sequenced material came from PBMCs. These receptors were collected from a woman aged 25 to 39 in good health and CMV-seropositive. The CDR3 runs from the conserved cysteine through the conserved F or W. The D gene is left open where the match is weak. Rows give clone size only sometimes, using once, few, many, or a class for an expanded clone.

TRBV11-3,once,TRBJ2-7,TRBD1,TGTGCCAGCAGCTCTGACGGGACAGGGGGCGAGCAGTACTTC,CASSSDGTGGEQYF
TRBV27,NA,TRBJ2-3,TRBD2,TGTGCCAGCAGTTTAGGACCTAGCGGGAGCGCCACAGATACGCAGTATTTT,CASSLGPSGSATDTQYF
TRBV7-9,NA,TRBJ2-2,TRBD1,TGTGCCAGCAGCTTAGAACGGGACAGGGATGTCAACACCGGGGAGCTGTTTTTT,CASSLERDRDVNTGELFF
TRBV5-1,NA,TRBJ1-1,NA,TGCGCCAGCAGCTTAGGACAAACTGAAGCTTTCTTT,CASSLGQTEAFF
TRBV10-3,NA,TRBJ2-1,NA,TGTGCCATCAGTGATTATAGCCCCTCCTACAATGAGCAGTTCTTC,CAISDYSPSYNEQFF
TRBV27,NA,TRBJ2-2,TRBD2,TGTGCCGCTGGGCGGGGGGAGAACACCGGGGAGCTGTTTTTT,CAAGRGENTGELFF
TRBV2,NA,TRBJ1-5,NA,TGTGCCAGCAGTGTCTCGAAGGGGCAGCCCCAGCATTTT,CASSVSKGQPQHF
TRBV7-2,NA,TRBJ2-3,TRBD2,TGTGCCAGCAGCCCTGTTGGGACTAGCGGCCTCGGGGATACGCAGTATTTT,CASSPVGTSGLGDTQYF
TRBV7-3,NA,TRBJ2-3,NA,TGTGCCAGCAGCTTATCGGGACTTAGCACAGATACGCAGTATTTT,CASSLSGLSTDTQYF
TRBV11-1,NA,TRBJ1-1,NA,TGTGCCAGCAGCTTAGGGTTGGCCACTGAAGCTTTCTTT,CASSLGLATEAFF
TRBV6-1,NA,TRBJ1-5,NA,TGTGCCAGCAGTGAAGCTCGGGGGACCGGAAATCAGCCCCAGCATTTT,CASSEARGTGNQPQHF
TRBV9,NA,TRBJ2-3,TRBD2,TGTGCCAGCAGCGGGACTAGCGGGAGAGGTACGCAGTATTTT,CASSGTSGRGTQYF
TRBV7-7,NA,TRBJ2-6,NA,TGTGCTAGCATCCCGGAGGGGGCCAACGTCCTGACTTTC,CASIPEGANVLTF
TRBV9,NA,TRBJ2-7,TRBD2,TGTGCCAGCAGCGTAGGACTAGCGGGAGGCCACGAGCAGTACTTC,CASSVGLAGGHEQYF
TRBV6-1,NA,TRBJ2-7,NA,TGTGCCAGCAGTGAACCCCGGAGACAGGTCTACGAGCAGTACTTC,CASSEPRRQVYEQYF
TRBV5-6,few,TRBJ2-7,TRBD2,TGTGCCAGCAGCTTGTTCGCGAGCGGGGGGTCGTACGAGCAGTACTTC,CASSLFASGGSYEQYF
TRBV5-1,once,TRBJ2-7,TRBD2,TGCGCCAGCAGCCCAGACGGGACTAGACCCTACGAGCAGTACTTC,CASSPDGTRPYEQYF
TRBV7-8,NA,TRBJ1-5,NA,TGTGCCAGCAGCTTATACTCAGGTTCCAATCAGCCCCAGCATTTT,CASSLYSGSNQPQHF
TRBV7-9,NA,TRBJ2-7,TRBD1,TGTGCCAGCAGCTACCGACAGGGCCCTAACGAGCAGTACTTC,CASSYRQGPNEQYF
TRBV5-8,NA,TRBJ2-1,NA,TGTGCCAGCAGCCCAGACAGTGTTGCCCTCATATACAATGAGCAGTTCTTC,CASSPDSVALIYNEQFF
TRBV5-1,NA,TRBJ2-7,NA,TGCGCCAGCAGCTTGGCCACGGGACTGCCCTCCTACGAGCAGTACTTC,CASSLATGLPSYEQYF
TRBV9,NA,TRBJ1-1,NA,TGTGCCAGCAGCGTAGCACCGGAGGCTGAAGCTTTCTTT,CASSVAPEAEAFF
TRBV5-1,NA,TRBJ2-3,TRBD1,TGCGCCAGCAGCTCACAGGGGGCGGATACGCAGTATTTT,CASSSQGADTQYF
TRBV2,NA,TRBJ1-4,NA,TGTGCCAGCAGTGACGCCCGGGGGGAGGATTACAATGAAAAACTGTTTTTT,CASSDARGEDYNEKLFF
TRBV5-1,NA,TRBJ1-1,NA,TGCGCCAGCAGCCCCATCCCGGGGGGCGGCACTGAAGCTTTCTTT,CASSPIPGGGTEAFF
TRBV6-1,NA,TRBJ2-1,NA,TGTGCCAGCAGTGTAGGGGGCTACAATGAGCAGTTCTTC,CASSVGGYNEQFF
TRBV6-5,NA,TRBJ2-5,TRBD1,TGTGCCAGCAGTTACTCGATCCGGGACAGAAAGACCCAGTACTTC,CASSYSIRDRKTQYF
TRBV4-2,NA,TRBJ2-2,TRBD2,TGTGCCAGCAGCCAAGTGTCGAGTTTACTAGCGGATACCGGGGAGCTGTTTTTT,CASSQVSSLLADTGELFF
TRBV5-1,NA,TRBJ2-1,NA,TGCGCCAGCAGCTTGTGGCGAAGCGCCTGGCTAAATGAGCAGTTCTTC,CASSLWRSAWLNEQFF
TRBV7-3,NA,TRBJ1-2,NA,TGTGCCAGCAGCCGCCCGGGGGGTGGGCACACCTTC,CASSRPGGGHTF
TRBV5-6,NA,TRBJ2-2,TRBD1,TGTGCCAGCAGTTATCCCCCTGGGACAGGGGGCTTGGCCGGGGAGCTGTTTTTT,CASSYPPGTGGLAGELFF
TRBV9,once,TRBJ2-7,NA,TGTGCCAGCAGCGTAGACCAGGGTTTGTACGAGCAGTACTTC,CASSVDQGLYEQYF
TRBV7-8,NA,TRBJ2-7,NA,TGTGCCAGCAGCTTCGGGACTTCAAGCTCCTACGAGCAGTACTTC,CASSFGTSSSYEQYF
TRBV15,once,TRBJ1-2,TRBD1,TGTGCCACCAGCAGCGCAGGACAGGGGTCGAACTATGGCTACACCTTC,CATSSAGQGSNYGYTF
TRBV6-4,few,TRBJ1-1,NA,TGTGCCAGCAGTCCTGAGGCAGGGGTTCCTGAAGCTTTCTTT,CASSPEAGVPEAFF
TRBV11-3,NA,TRBJ2-7,TRBD1,TGTGCCAGCAGCTGGGACAGAGCCTACGAGCAGTACTTC,CASSWDRAYEQYF
TRBV5-1,NA,TRBJ1-1,NA,TGCGCCAGCAGCTTGGCAGCAGGGATGAACACTGAAGCTTTCTTT,CASSLAAGMNTEAFF
TRBV19,NA,TRBJ1-5,NA,TGTGCCAGTAGTATAGAAAACAGAGGGAACCAGCCCCAGCATTTT,CASSIENRGNQPQHF
TRBV27,NA,TRBJ2-1,TRBD2,TGTGCCAGCAGTTTATCAACTAGCGGGAACAATGAGCAGTTCTTC,CASSLSTSGNNEQFF
TRBV6-5,NA,TRBJ2-7,NA,TGTGCCAGCAGTTACATAGGGAGCGAGCAGTACTTC,CASSYIGSEQYF
TRBV19,NA,TRBJ1-5,TRBD1,TGTGCCAGTAGTCCAGGACAGGGGCTGAGGCCCCAGCATTTT,CASSPGQGLRPQHF
TRBV6-6,NA,TRBJ2-1,NA,TGTGCCAGCAGTACATTGGAGGATAATGAGCAGTTCTTC,CASSTLEDNEQFF
TRBV5-4,NA,TRBJ1-2,TRBD1,TGTGCCAGCAGCTTGGGACAGGGGGAATACTATGGCTACACCTTC,CASSLGQGEYYGYTF